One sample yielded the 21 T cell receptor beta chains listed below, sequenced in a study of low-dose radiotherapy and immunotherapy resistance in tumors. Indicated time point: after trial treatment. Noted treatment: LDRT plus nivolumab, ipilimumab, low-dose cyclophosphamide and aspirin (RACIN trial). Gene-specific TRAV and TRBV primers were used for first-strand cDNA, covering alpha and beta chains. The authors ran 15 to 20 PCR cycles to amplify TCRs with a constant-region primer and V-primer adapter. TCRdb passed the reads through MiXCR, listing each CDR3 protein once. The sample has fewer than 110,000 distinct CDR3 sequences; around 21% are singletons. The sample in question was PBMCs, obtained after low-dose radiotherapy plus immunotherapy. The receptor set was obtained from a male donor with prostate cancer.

The CDR3 DNA follows: TGTGCCAGCAGCCCGACTAGCGGGGTAACAGATACGCAGTATTTT. It specifies CASSPTSGVTDTQYF. The gene calls are TRBV4-2 and TRBJ2-3; 11 bases agree with TRBD2. The V and J ends lost 4 bases and 3 bases, in that order; junction bases with no gene match: 3. This CDR3 has 15 residues. Germline values: CDR1 LGHNA, CDR2 YNFKEQ.

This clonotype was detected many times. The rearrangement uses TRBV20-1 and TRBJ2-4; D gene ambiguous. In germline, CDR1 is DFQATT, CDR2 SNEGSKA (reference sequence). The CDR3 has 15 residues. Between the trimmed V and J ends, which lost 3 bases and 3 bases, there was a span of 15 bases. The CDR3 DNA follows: TGCAGTGCTAGCCCAGATGTCGGGTACAAAAACATTCAGTACTTC. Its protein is CSASPDVGYKNIQYF.

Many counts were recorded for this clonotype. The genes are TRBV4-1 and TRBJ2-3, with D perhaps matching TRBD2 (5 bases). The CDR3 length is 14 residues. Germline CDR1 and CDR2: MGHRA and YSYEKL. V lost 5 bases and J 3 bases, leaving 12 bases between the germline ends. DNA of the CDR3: TGCGCCAGCAGCGCGGGTTTGGGGACAGATACGCAGTATTTT. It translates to CASSAGLGTDTQYF.

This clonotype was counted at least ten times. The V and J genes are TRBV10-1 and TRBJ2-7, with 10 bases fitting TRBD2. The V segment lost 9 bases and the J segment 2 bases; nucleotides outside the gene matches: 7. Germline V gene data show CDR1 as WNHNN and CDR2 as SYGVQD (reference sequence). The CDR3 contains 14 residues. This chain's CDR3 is CARPGLARAYEQYF. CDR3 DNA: TGCGCCAGACCGGGACTAGCGAGAGCCTACGAGCAGTACTTC.

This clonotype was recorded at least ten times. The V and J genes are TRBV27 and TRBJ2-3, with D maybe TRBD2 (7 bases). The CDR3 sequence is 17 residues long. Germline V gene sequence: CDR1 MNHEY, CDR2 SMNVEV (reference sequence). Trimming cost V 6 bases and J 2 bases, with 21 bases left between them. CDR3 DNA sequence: TGTGCCAGCAGCAATAAGGGTCACGGGGGGCCCACAGATACGCAGTATTTT. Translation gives CASSNKGHGGPTDTQYF.

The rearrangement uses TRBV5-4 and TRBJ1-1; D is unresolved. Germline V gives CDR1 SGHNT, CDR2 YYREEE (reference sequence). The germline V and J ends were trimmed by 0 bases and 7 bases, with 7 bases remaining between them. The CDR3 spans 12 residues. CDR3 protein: CASSLGHGEAFF. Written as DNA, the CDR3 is TGTGCCAGCAGCTTGGGGCACGGTGAAGCTTTCTTT.

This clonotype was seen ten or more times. The CDR3 region is CASSGDRSLNQPQHF. The CDR3, as DNA: TGTGCCAGCAGTGGGGACAGGAGCCTCAATCAGCCCCAGCATTTT. The chain links TRBV6-8 to TRBJ1-5; the match to TRBD1 covers 8 bases. Germline V CDR1 and CDR2: MNHGY, SAAAGT. V gave up 5 bases and J gave up 3 bases; unmatched junction bases: 6. The CDR3 contains 15 residues.

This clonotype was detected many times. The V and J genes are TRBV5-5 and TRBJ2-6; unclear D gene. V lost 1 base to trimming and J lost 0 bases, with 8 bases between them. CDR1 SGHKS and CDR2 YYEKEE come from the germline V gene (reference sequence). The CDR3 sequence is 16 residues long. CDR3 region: CASSLTRTSGANVLTF. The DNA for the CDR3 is TGTGCCAGCAGCTTGACCAGGACCTCTGGGGCCAACGTCCTGACTTTC.

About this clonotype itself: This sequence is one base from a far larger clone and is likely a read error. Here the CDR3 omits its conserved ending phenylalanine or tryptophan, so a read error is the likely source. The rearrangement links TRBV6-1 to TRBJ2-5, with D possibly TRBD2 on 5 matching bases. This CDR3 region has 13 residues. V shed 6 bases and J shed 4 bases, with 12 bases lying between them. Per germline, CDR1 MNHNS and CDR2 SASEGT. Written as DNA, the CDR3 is TGTGCCAGCAGACTAGACCATTCAGAGACCCAGTACTCC. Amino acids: CASRLDHSETQYS.

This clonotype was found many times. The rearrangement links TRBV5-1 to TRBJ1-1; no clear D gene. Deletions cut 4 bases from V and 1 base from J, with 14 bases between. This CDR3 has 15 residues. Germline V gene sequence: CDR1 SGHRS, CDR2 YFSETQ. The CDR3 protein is CASSPGPLENTEAFF. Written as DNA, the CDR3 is TGCGCCAGCAGCCCAGGACCCCTTGAGAACACTGAAGCTTTCTTT.

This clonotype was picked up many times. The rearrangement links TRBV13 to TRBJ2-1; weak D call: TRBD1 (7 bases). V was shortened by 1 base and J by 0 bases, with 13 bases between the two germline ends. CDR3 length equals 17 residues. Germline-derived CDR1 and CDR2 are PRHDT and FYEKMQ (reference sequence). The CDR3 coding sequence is TGTGCCAGCAGCTTAGAAGCAGGGGGGAGCTCCTACAATGAGCAGTTCTTC. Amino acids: CASSLEAGGSSYNEQFF.

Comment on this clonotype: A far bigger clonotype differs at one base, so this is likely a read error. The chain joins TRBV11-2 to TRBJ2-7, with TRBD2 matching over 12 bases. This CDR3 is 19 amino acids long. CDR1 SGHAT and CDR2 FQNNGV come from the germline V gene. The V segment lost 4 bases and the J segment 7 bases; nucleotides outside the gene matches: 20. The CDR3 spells CASSSRVLAGGVIGNEQYF. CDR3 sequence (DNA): TGTGCCAGCAGCTCCAGGGTCCTAGCGGGGGGGGTGATAGGAAATGAGCAGTACTTC.

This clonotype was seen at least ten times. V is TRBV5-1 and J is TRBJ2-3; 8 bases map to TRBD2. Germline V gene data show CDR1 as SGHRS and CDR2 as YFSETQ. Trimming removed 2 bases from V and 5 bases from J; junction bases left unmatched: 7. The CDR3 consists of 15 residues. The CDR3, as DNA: TGCGCCAGCAGCTTCTTAGCGGGGAGTGAAGATACGCAGTATTTT. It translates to CASSFLAGSEDTQYF.

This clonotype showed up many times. The CDR3 DNA follows: TGTGCCAGCGGCTTCGGGACGATTAATTCACCCCTCCACTTT. This sequence encodes CASGFGTINSPLHF. The chain recombines TRBV2 with TRBJ1-6; possible D gene TRBD1, 5 bases. CDR3 length: 14 amino acids. Germline V gives CDR1 SNHLY, CDR2 FYNNEI. Trimming took 8 bases from V and 6 from J, leaving 14 bases between them.

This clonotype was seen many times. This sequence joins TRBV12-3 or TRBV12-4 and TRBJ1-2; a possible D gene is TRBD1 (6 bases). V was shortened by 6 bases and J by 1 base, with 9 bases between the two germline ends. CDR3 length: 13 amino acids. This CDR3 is CASRTGVNYGYTF. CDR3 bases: TGTGCCAGCAGGACAGGAGTTAACTATGGCTACACCTTC.

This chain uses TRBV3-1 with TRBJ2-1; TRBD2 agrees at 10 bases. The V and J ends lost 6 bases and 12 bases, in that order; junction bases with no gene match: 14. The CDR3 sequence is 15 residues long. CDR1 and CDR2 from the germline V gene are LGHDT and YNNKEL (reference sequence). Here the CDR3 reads CASRPDSGGAGAQFF. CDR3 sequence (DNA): TGTGCCAGCAGACCCGACAGCGGGGGGGCGGGTGCGCAGTTCTTC.

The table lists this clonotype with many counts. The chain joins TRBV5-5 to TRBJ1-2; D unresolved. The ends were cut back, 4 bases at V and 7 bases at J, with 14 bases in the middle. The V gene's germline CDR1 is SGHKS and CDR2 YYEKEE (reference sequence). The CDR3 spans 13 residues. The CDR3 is CASSLPSHGGYTF. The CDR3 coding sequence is TGTGCCAGCAGCCTCCCTAGTCACGGTGGCTACACCTTC.

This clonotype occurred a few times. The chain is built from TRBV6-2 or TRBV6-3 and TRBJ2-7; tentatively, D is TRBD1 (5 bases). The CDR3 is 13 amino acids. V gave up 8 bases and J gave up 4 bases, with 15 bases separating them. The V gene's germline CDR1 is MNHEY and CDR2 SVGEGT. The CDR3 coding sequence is TGTGCCAGCGCCCCAGGGCAGGGTTACGAGCAGTACTTC. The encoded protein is CASAPGQGYEQYF.

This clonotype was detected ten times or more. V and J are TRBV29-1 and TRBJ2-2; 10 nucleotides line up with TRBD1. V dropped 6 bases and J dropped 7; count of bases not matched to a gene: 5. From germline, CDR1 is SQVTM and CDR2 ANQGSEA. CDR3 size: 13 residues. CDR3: CSVRQGASGELFF. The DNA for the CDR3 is TGCAGCGTACGACAGGGGGCTAGCGGGGAGCTGTTTTTT.

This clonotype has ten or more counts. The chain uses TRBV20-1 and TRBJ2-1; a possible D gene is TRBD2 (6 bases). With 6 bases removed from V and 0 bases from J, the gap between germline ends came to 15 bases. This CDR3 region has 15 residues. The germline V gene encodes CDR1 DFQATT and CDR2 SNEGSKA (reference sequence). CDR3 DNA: TGCAGTGCGTTGGACTATCTGAGCTCCTACAATGAGCAGTTCTTC. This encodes CSALDYLSSYNEQFF.

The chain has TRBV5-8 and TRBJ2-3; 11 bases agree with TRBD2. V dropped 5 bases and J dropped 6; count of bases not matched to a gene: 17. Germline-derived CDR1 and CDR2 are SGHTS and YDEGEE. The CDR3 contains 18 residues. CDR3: CASSTNGASGGIGDTQYF. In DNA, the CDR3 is TGTGCCAGCAGTACAAATGGGGCTAGCGGGGGGATTGGCGATACGCAGTATTTT. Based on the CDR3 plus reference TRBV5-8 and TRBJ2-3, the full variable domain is EAGVTQSPTHLIKTRGQQATLRCSPISGHTSVYWYQQALGLGLQFLLWYDEGEERNRGNFPPRFSGRQFPNYSSELNVNALELEDSALYLCASSTNGASGGIGDTQYFGPGTRLTVL.